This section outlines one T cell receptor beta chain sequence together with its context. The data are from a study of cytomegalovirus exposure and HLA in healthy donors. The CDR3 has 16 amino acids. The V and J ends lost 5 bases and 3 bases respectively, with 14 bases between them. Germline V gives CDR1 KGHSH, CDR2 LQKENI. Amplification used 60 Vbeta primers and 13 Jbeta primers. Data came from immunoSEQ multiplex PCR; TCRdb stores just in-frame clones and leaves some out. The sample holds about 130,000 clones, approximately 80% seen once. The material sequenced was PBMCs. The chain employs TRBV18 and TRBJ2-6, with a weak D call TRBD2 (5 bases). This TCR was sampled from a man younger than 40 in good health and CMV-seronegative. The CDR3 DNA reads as TGTGCCAGCTCATTTGACATCGCGGGTGGGGCCAACGTCCTGACTTTC. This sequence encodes CASSFDIAGGANVLTF.